A selection of T cell receptor beta chains follows, all from one sample in a study. TCRdb independently ran MiXCR on the RT-PCR reads; one entry per CDR3 protein. The sample gives more than 600,000 distinct CDR3 sequences, 14% of which show up once; about 3.9% is in the top ten. Sequenced: memory CD4+ T cells from blood. The receptor source for this set is a female donor in good health, serving as a healthy control. CDR3s include the opening cysteine and the closing phenylalanine or tryptophan. The order of the fields is V gene, clone size, D gene, J gene, CDR3 protein, CDR3 DNA. D genes are given only for firm matches. Not every row has a clone size; where given, it reads once, few, many or a size class.

>TRBV7-2|few|TRBD1|TRBJ1-4
CASSPRTGFGEKLFF
TGTGCCAGCAGCCCCCGGACAGGGTTCGGTGAAAAACTGTTTTTT
>TRBV9|many|TRBD1|TRBJ1-2
CASSRLQGADGYTF
TGTGCCAGCAGCAGACTACAGGGGGCGGATGGCTACACCTTC
>TRBV20-1|few|-|TRBJ2-5
CSARGGSLQETQYF
TGCAGTGCTAGAGGGGGCAGCCTTCAAGAGACCCAGTACTTC
>TRBV18|few|TRBD1|TRBJ1-3
CASRQGISGNTIYF
TGTGCCAGCCGACAGGGGATATCTGGAAACACCATATATTTT
>TRBV5-6|many|-|TRBJ2-3
CASSLRPAYRDTQYF
TGTGCCAGCAGCTTGCGGCCAGCGTACAGAGATACGCAGTATTTT
>TRBV7-2|-|TRBD2|TRBJ2-7
CASSQGGTEQYF
TGTGCCAGCAGCCAGGGAGGGACCGAGCAGTACTTC
>TRBV27|many|-|TRBJ2-2
CASSWDSSQHALLFF
TGTGCCAGCAGTTGGGACTCTAGCCAACACGCGTTGCTGTTTTTT
>TRBV7-2|-|TRBD2|TRBJ2-3
CASSSKGLAGPSTDTQYF
TGTGCCAGCAGCTCAAAGGGACTAGCGGGTCCTAGCACAGATACGCAGTATTTT
>TRBV7-2|many|-|TRBJ2-5
CASSFNGETQYF
TGTGCCAGCAGTTTTAATGGGGAGACCCAGTACTTC
>TRBV7-2|few|TRBD2|TRBJ2-5
CASSLEGGSEETQYF
TGTGCCAGCAGCTTAGAAGGCGGGAGTGAAGAGACCCAGTACTTC
>TRBV3-1|few|-|TRBJ1-2
CAIEGVNGYTF
TGTGCCATCGAGGGGGTAAATGGCTACACCTTC
>TRBV6-1|-|-|TRBJ2-7
CASSEKIRLTYEQYF
TGTGCCAGCAGTGAGAAGATCAGACTTACCTACGAGCAGTACTTC
>TRBV12-3/TRBV12-4|few|TRBD1|TRBJ1-6
CASRTRTGASPLHF
TGTGCCAGCAGGACCCGGACAGGAGCTTCACCCCTCCACTTT
>TRBV7-2|many|-|TRBJ2-5
CASSLVGQGDQYF
TGTGCCAGCAGCTTAGTGGGTCAAGGGGACCAGTACTTC
>TRBV4-2|-|-|TRBJ2-5
CASSQDQTAQTQYF
TGTGCCAGCAGCCAAGATCAGACGGCCCAGACCCAGTACTTC
>TRBV10-3|many|-|TRBJ1-1
CAISESARAAFF
TGTGCCATCAGTGAGTCAGCAAGGGCGGCTTTCTTT
>TRBV6-2/TRBV6-3|many|-|TRBJ2-1
CASSPNEEDEQFF
TGTGCCAGCAGTCCCAATGAGGAGGATGAGCAGTTCTTC
>TRBV6-6|few|-|TRBJ2-7
CASSFQQYYEQYF
TGTGCCAGCAGTTTTCAACAGTACTACGAGCAGTACTTC
>TRBV9|-|TRBD1|TRBJ1-5
CASSQGEVPPQHF
TGTGCCAGCAGCCAGGGGGAGGTCCCCCCCCAGCATTTT
>TRBV28|-|TRBD1|TRBJ1-5
CASATGGPYQPQHF
TGTGCCAGCGCTACAGGGGGTCCTTATCAGCCCCAGCATTTT
>TRBV5-1|few|TRBD2|TRBJ2-3
CASSSRTSGIPDTQYF
TGCGCCAGCAGCTCCCGGACTAGCGGGATTCCAGATACGCAGTATTTT
>TRBV20-1|few|TRBD2|TRBJ2-1
CSASGLAGGNEQFF
TGCAGTGCTAGCGGACTAGCGGGAGGCAATGAGCAGTTCTTC
>TRBV5-1|-|-|TRBJ2-7
CASSLAEDRYYEQYF
TGCGCCAGCAGCTTGGCCGAAGACAGATACTACGAGCAGTACTTC
>TRBV20-1|few|-|TRBJ2-7
CSARGSPPGSPSYEQYF
TGCAGTGCTAGAGGCTCCCCTCCTGGGTCTCCCTCCTACGAGCAGTACTTC
>TRBV7-2|few|-|TRBJ2-7
CASSLDLGPGEQYF
TGTGCCAGCAGCTTAGATCTAGGGCCGGGCGAGCAGTACTTC
>TRBV3-1|-|-|TRBJ2-7
CASTPAGFRAYEQYF
TGTGCCAGCACCCCAGCAGGTTTCCGGGCCTACGAGCAGTACTTC
>TRBV7-8|-|TRBD1|TRBJ1-4
CASSPRFGTGAIGKLFF
TGTGCCAGCAGCCCCCGGTTTGGGACAGGGGCAATCGGAAAACTGTTTTTT
>TRBV7-2|few|-|TRBJ2-7
CASSLLGGGGYEQYF
TGTGCCAGCAGCTTATTGGGAGGGGGAGGTTACGAGCAGTACTTC